This T cell receptor beta chain was recovered during a study of blood T cell repertoires in COVID-19 (dated by TCRdb to the early 2020s). In terms of the full investigation: Collaborator samples came from the United States, Italy and Spain and covered acute and convalescent phases of COVID-19. The material from the prospective study consisted of cDNA or gDNA derived from T cells, B-cell-depleted T cells, or PBMCs. The dataset comprised deeply sampled blood TCRbeta repertoires from subjects exposed to, actively infected with, or recovered from COVID-19. The repertoires were released in a freely available public database meant as a resource for research on the immune response to SARS-CoV-2. Samples came from the ongoing ImmuneRACE study (first 160 participants) plus 1,254 subjects from 6 global collaborators. Nearly every sample came with metadata listing a de-identified subject ID, COVID-19 status, age in years and sex. Where HLA class I and class II types were available, the types were taken from metadata supplied by the sample provider, not from assay-based typing.

CDR1 and CDR2, per the germline V gene, are SNHLY and FYNNEI. The CDR3 contains 16 residues, cysteine and phenylalanine counted. Only CDR3 DNA is held: 48 bases, read in frame from base 1. At the junction V is shortened by 1 base and J by 5 bases; bases outside the gene matches: 10. TCRbeta CDR3 regions were amplified from genomic DNA by means of the immunoSEQ Assay, a bias-controlled multiplex PCR. The authors' pipeline ran thus. The number of nucleated cells in each sample was estimated from the amplification of reference gene primers within the assay. Sequence reads were collapsed and filtered to measure the absolute abundance of every unique TCRbeta CDR3 rearrangement. Productive Simpson clonality was computed per sample as the square root of Simpson's diversity index over productive rearrangements. TCRdb obtained this table from immuneACCESS and retained in-frame rearrangements with V and J assigned. These tables miss some clones; where compared with another copy, unresolved V genes account for less than half of the shortfall, and the remainder is unexplained. That table gives V, J and clone size, and the DNA gave D and trimming. This sample comprises 100,000 or so clones, 80% to 95% of them detected only once. The top ten clonotypes cover over 3.5% of the sample.

Results and caveats for the whole study, not just this receptor: The amount of clinical and demographic metadata varied by source and participant and was provided uncurated.

Each collaborating institution followed its own protocols to collect whole blood in K2EDTA tubes. Collaborator samples were shipped for TCRbeta analysis as frozen whole blood, isolated PBMCs, or DNA extracted from either sample type. To note about this clone: Its antigen remains unidentified. It has no much larger one-base neighbor in the sample; base qualities were not kept.

Sequencing was carried out using peripheral blood. This receptor chain uses TRBV2 and TRBJ1-1, and 7 junctional nucleotides match TRBD1. This TCR derives from a woman between 50 and 59 years old in a cohort sampled during active COVID-19. The CDR3 protein is CASSEVGRGFQTEAFF. The sequence in DNA is TGTGCCAGCAGTGAAGTGGGCAGGGGGTTCCAGACTGAAGCTTTCTTT.